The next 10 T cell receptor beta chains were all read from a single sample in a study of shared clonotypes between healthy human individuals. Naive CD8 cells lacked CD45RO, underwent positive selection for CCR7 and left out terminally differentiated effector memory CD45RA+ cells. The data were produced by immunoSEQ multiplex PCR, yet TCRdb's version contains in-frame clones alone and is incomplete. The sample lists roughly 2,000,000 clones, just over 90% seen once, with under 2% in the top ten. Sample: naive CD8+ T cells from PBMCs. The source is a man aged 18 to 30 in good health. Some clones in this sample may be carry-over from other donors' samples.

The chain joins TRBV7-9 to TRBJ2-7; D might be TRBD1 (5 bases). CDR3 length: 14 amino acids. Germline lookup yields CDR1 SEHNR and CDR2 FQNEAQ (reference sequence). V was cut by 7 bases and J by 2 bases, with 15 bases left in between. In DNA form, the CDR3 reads TGTGCCAGCACCGAGCAGGGCGGAACCTACGAGCAGTACTTC. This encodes CASTEQGGTYEQYF. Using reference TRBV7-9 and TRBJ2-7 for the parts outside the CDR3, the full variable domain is DTGVSQNPRHKITKRGQNVTFRCDPISEHNRLYWYRQTLGQGPEFLTYFQNEAQLEKSRLLSDRFSAERPKGSFSTLEIQRTEQGDSAMYLCASTEQGGTYEQYFGPGTRLTVT.

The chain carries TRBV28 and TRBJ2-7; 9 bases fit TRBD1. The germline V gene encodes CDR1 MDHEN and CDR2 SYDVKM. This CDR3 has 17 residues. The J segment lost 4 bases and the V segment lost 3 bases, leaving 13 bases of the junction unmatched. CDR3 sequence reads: CASSLGWVGTGTYEQYF. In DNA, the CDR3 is TGTGCCAGCAGTTTGGGCTGGGTGGGGACAGGGACTTACGAGCAGTACTTC.

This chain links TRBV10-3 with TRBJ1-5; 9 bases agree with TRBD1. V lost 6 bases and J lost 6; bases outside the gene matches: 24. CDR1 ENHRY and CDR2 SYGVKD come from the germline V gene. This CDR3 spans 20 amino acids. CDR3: CAISQTYYIRDRATSQPQHF. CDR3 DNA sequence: TGTGCCATCAGCCAGACGTACTATATCCGGGACAGGGCTACAAGTCAGCCCCAGCATTTT.

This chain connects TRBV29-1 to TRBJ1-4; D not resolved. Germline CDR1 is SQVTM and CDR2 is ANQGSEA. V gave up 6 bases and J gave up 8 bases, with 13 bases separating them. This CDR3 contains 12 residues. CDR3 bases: TGCAGCGTCGACGATAACAGCGAAAAACTGTTTTTT. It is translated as CSVDDNSEKLFF.

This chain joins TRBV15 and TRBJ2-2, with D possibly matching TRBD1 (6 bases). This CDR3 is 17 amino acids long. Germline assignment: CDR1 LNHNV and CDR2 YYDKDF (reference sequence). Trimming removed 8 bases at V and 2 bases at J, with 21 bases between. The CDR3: CATSTPERTANTGELFF. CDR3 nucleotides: TGTGCCACCTCAACTCCCGAACGGACAGCAAACACCGGGGAGCTGTTTTTT.

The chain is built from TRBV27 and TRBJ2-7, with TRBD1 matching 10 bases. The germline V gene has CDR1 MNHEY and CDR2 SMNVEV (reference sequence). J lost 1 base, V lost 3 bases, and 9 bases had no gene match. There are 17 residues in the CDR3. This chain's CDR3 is CASSFWNRDRGSYEQYF. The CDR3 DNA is TGTGCCAGCAGTTTCTGGAACCGGGACAGGGGATCCTACGAGCAGTACTTC.

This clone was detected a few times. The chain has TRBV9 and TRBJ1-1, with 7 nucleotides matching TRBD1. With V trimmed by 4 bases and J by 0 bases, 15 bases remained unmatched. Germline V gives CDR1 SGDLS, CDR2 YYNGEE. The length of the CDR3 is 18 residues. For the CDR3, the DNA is TGTGCCAGCAGCCACAGTCTCGAGGGGGGACAGATGAACACTGAAGCTTTCTTT. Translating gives CASSHSLEGGQMNTEAFF.

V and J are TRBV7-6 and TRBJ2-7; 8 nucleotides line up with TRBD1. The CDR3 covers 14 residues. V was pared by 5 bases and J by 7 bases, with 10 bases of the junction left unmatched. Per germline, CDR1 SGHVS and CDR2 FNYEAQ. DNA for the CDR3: TGTGCCAGCAGCGGGGGGACAGGTCAGAGGGAGCAGTACTTC. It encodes CASSGGTGQREQYF.

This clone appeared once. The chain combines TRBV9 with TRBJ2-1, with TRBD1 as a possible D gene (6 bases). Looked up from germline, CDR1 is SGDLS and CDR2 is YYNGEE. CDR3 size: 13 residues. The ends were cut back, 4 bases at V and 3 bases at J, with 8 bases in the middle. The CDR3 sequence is CASSPDSYNEQFF. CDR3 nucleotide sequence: TGTGCCAGCAGCCCGGACAGCTACAATGAGCAGTTCTTC.

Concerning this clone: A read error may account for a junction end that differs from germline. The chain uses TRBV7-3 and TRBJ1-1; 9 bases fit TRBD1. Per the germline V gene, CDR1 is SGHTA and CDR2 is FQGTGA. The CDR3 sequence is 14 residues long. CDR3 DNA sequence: TGTGCCAGCAGCCTAACAGGGGGCATGACTGAAGCTTTCTTT. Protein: CASSLTGGMTEAFF.